A single TCR beta chain is shown here with its context. The antigen remains undetermined. This table comes from immunoSEQ multiplex PCR, and its TCRdb copy is limited to in-frame clones, with some not included. Of under 30,000 clones detected, nearly 97% appear once; the ten largest clones hold over 0.2%. There are 16 residues in the CDR3. Germline V CDR1 and CDR2: LGHNA, YNFKEQ. Unmatched junction bases numbered 11, after V lost 0 bases and J lost 8 bases. This record comes from a study of B cell selection in AIRE deficiency. Study conclusions and caveats: Healthy Tconv contained less than 40% of shared healthy Treg sequences; only TCRbeta sequenced. Approximately 31% of healthy-shared Treg sequences were found among patient Tconv cells. Of over 3,500 shared Treg TCRbeta sequences, over 25% were healthy-only, around 9.3% patient-only. CDR3s were shorter in shared Treg sequences, reflecting few non-templated nucleotide insertions.

CD4+CD127+ cells were sorted as the conventional CD4 T cells. Sequencing was done on a sample of CD4+CD127+ conventional T cells sorted from PBMCs. The rearrangement uses TRBV4-2 and TRBJ1-2; TRBD1 agrees at 8 bases. This TCR came from a human donor in good health. In nucleotides, the CDR3 is TGTGCCAGCAGCCAAGATCTAACAGGGGGTGTCCAAGGCTACACCTTC. This translates into CASSQDLTGGVQGYTF.